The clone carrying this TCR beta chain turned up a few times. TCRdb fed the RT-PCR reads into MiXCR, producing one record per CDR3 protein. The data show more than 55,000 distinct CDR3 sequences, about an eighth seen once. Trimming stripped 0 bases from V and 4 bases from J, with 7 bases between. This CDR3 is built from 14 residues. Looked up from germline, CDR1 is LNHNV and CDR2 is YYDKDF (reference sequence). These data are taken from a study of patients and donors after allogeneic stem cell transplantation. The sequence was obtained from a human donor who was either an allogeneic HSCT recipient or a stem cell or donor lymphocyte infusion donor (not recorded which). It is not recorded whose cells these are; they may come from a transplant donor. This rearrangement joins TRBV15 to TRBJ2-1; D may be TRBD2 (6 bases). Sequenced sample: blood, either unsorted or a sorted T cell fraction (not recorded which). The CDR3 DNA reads TGTGCCACCAGCAGAGAACTAGCTTACAATGAGCAGTTCTTC. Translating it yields CATSRELAYNEQFF.